The entry below gives a single T cell receptor beta chain sequence along with its context. Its cognate antigen is unknown. The thymus tissue came from resections taken during corrective heart surgery. The source of the sample is a study of human thymus T cells. Study conclusions and caveats: In unrelated individuals, thymic repertoires overlapped highly, according to related research.

Germline values: CDR1 MNHNS, CDR2 SASEGT. The CDR3 sequence is 14 residues long. Trimming took off 1 base at V and 8 bases at J, with 14 bases between the two ends. Sequencing used immunoSEQ multiplex PCR; TCRdb keeps in-frame clones, though not all of them. Seen here are 120,000 or so clones, about 93% observed once, and the top ten hold 0.02% to 0.03%. The receptor was derived from a boy younger than two with a congenital heart defect but otherwise immunologically healthy. Sequences were obtained from thymus tissue. J is TRBJ1-2 and V is TRBV6-1; D might be TRBD1 (5 bases). The CDR3 reads CASSEGPGPWGYTF. DNA for the CDR3: TGTGCCAGCAGTGAAGGGCCAGGGCCTTGGGGCTACACCTTC.